One T cell receptor beta chain is described in this entry. This clone was seen just once. Its antigen is still unknown. The sample holds no much larger clone one base away, and base qualities are not on file. The source of the sample is a study of T cells in placental villitis. Study-wide context: The study tested an allograft-versus-infection hypothesis by comparing placental TCR-beta repertoires in villitis of unknown etiology, unaffected controls matched for gestational age, and infectious villitis.

General study outcomes and caveats: Expanded clones in villitis of unknown etiology were largely private to each placenta, suggesting no single initiating antigen. CMV-specific clone frequencies were higher in infectious CMV cases than in villitis of unknown etiology (approximately 0.01 vs 0.00094), which did not differ from controls. Sequencing bulk tissue could not tell helper, regulatory or cytotoxic T cells apart, could not separate maternal from fetal T cells, and left out gamma-delta receptors. Small amounts of decidua were contained in the paraffin blocks, so some of the captured T cells, especially in controls, may have been decidual rather than villous infiltrates. Higher clonality was observed in villitis of unknown etiology placentae than in controls (median 0.057 versus 0.006, p=0.0025), a finding indicative of clonal expansion.

Under 13 placentae had a pathological diagnosis of high-grade villitis of unknown etiology and were chosen using the Amsterdam Criteria. Compared with both the control and infectious villitis groups, mothers with villitis of unknown etiology had significantly higher gravidity and parity as well as more prior miscarriages. Placentae were collected after delivery and examined grossly and histologically before archival tissue was selected. Five 10-micron scrolls were cut from each FFPE block, and DNA was then isolated using the AllPrep DNA/RNA FFPE Tissue kit. DNA concentration and purity were evaluated by NanoDrop, whereas RNA quality was assessed on a Bioanalyzer. Ends trimmed: V by 0 bases, J by 5 bases; bases unmatched to a gene: 5. There are 16 amino acids in the CDR3, from cysteine to phenylalanine inclusive. Kept here is only the CDR3 DNA, which spans 48 bases and is read in frame from base 1. The germline V gene specifies LGHNA as CDR1 and YNFKEQ as CDR2.

TCR-beta CDR3 regions were amplified from genomic DNA with the immunoSEQ v4 bias-controlled multiplex PCR assay, run blinded to group allocation. To estimate nucleated cell and T cell quantities per sample, reference gene primers were included together with the TCR-beta primers. Sequencing of the libraries was performed on an Illumina MiSeq with a 100-cycle paired-end protocol. For the original study's pipeline: In the immunoSEQ Analyzer software, diversity and richness were calculated, with richness measured by iChao1 and clonality based on Pielou evenness and Shannon diversity on a 0-1 scale where a higher value means less diversity. CDR3 amino acid sequences with V/J genes were queried against VDJdb for CMV, EBV and influenza A specificities using confidence 3 and substitution 2. The Morisita-Horn index was used to measure TCR-beta amino acid clonotype overlap among the villitis of unknown etiology, infectious villitis and control repertoires. Drawn from immuneACCESS, this table holds only the in-frame rearrangements with V and J called that TCRdb kept. Clones are partly lost; checked studies trace under half to an unresolved V gene and leave the rest unexplained. Clonal size and the V and J genes are those of that table, whereas D and trimming came from the DNA. The sample includes about 900 clones, with about 83% observed a single time. About 6.7% of the sample is in the top ten clones.

This clonotype originated in a human patient with villitis of unknown etiology; the placental T cells may come from both mother and fetus. What was sequenced was placental tissue containing maternal and fetal cells. The V and J segments used are TRBV4-2 and TRBJ2-2; TRBD1 agrees with 8 junctional bases. The CDR3 corresponds to CASSQDLQGATGELFF. The sequenced DNA is TGTGCCAGCAGCCAAGATCTCCAGGGGGCTACCGGGGAGCTGTTTTTT.